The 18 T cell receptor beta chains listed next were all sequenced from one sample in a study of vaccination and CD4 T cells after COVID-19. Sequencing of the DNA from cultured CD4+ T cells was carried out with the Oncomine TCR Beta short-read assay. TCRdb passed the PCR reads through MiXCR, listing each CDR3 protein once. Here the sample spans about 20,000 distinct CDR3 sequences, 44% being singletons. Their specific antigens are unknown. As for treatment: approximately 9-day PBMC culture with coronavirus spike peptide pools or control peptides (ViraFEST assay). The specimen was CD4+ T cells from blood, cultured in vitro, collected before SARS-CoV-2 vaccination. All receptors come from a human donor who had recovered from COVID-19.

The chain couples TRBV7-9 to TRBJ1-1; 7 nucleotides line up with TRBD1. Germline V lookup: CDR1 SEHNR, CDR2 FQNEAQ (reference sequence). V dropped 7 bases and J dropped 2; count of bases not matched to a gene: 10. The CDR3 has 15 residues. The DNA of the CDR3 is TGTGCCAGCACCCCATCGACAGGGCCTAACACTGAAGCTTTCTTT. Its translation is CASTPSTGPNTEAFF.

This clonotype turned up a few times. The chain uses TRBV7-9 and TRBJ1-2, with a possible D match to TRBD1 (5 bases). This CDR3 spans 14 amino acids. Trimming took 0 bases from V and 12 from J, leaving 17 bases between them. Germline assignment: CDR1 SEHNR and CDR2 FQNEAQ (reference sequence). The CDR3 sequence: CASSLAGEATWNTF. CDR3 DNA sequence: TGTGCCAGCAGCTTAGCAGGGGAGGCTACTTGGAACACCTTC.

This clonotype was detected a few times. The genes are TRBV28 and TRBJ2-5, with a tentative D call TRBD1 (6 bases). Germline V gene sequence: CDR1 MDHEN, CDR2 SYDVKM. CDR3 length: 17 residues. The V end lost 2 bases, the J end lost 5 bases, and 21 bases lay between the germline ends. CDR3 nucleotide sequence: TGTGCCAGCAGTTTAAAGAGTTGGGTCCAGGGGTTGGAGACCCAGTACTTC. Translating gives CASSLKSWVQGLETQYF.

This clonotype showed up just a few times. The CDR3 protein is CASTVDRVQPQHF. The CDR3 DNA is TGTGCCAGTACCGTCGACAGGGTCCAGCCCCAGCATTTT. The V call is TRBV19, the J call TRBJ1-5, with 7 bases fitting TRBD1. There are 13 residues in the CDR3. V was pared by 7 bases and J by 7 bases, with 7 bases of the junction left unmatched. Germline loops: CDR1 LNHDA, CDR2 SQIVND (reference sequence).

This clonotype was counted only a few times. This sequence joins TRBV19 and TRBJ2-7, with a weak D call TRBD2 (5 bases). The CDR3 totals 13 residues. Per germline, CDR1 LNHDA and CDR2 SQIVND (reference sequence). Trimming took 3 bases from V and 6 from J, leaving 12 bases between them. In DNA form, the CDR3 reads TGTGCCAGTAGTATTAAGGGAGAGGGCGAGCAGTACTTC. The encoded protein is CASSIKGEGEQYF. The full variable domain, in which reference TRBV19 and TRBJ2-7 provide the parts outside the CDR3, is DGGITQSPKYLFRKEGQNVTLSCEQNLNHDAMYWYRQDPGQGLRLIYYSQIVNDFQKGDIAEGYSVSREKKESFPLTVTSAQKNPTAFYLCASSIKGEGEQYFGPGTRLTVT.

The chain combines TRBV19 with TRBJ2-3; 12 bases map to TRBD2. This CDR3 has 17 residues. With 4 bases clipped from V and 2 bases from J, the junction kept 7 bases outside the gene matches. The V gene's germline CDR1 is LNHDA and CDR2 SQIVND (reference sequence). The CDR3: CASSTRTSGTYTDTQYF. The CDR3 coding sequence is TGTGCCAGTAGTACACGGACTAGCGGGACATACACAGATACGCAGTATTTT.

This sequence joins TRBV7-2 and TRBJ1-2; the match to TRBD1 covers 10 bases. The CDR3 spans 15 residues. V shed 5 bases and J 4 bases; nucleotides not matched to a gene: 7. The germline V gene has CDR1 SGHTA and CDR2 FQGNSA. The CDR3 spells CASSGRQGAAYGYTF. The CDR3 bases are TGTGCCAGCAGCGGGAGACAGGGGGCTGCCTATGGCTACACCTTC.

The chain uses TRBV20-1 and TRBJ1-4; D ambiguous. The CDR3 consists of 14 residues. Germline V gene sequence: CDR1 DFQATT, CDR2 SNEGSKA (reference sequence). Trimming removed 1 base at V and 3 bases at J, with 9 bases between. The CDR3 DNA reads TGCAGTGCTAGAGTCGGCTACCCTAATGAAAAACTGTTTTTT. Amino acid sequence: CSARVGYPNEKLFF.

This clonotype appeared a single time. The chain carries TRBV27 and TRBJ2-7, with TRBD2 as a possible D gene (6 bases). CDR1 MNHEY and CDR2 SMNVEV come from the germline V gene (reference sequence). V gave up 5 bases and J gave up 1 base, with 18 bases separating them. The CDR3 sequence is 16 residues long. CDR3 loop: CASSPRVSGLSYEQYF. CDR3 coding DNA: TGTGCCAGCAGTCCTCGAGTGAGCGGGCTTTCCTACGAGCAGTACTTC.

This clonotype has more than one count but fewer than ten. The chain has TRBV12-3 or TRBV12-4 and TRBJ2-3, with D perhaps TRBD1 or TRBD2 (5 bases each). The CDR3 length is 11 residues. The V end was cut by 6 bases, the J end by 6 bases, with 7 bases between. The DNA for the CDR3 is TGTGCCAGCAGCTGGGGGGATACGCAGTATTTT. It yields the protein CASSWGDTQYF.

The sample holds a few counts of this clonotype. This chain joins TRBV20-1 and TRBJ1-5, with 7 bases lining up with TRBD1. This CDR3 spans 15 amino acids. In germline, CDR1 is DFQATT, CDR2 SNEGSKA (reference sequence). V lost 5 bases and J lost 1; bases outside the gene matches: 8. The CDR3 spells CSAVGGRGSNQPQHF. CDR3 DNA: TGCAGTGCTGTAGGGGGCAGGGGGAGCAATCAGCCCCAGCATTTT.

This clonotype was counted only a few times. The CDR3 DNA reads TGTGCCAGCAGCTTGGGATCGACCCTCCACTTT. Encoded protein: CASSLGSTLHF. The V call is TRBV7-9, the J call TRBJ1-6; D is unresolved. CDR1 is SEHNR, CDR2 FQNEAQ, per germline (reference sequence). V shed 3 bases and J shed 14 bases, with 8 bases lying between them. The CDR3 consists of 11 residues.

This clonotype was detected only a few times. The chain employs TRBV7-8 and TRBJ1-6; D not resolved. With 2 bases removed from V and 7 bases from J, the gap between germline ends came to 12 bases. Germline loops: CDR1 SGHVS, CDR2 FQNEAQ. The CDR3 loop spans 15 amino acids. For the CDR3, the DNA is TGTGCCAGCAGCTTAATTGGCGCTGAAAATTCACCCCTCCACTTT. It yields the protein CASSLIGAENSPLHF.

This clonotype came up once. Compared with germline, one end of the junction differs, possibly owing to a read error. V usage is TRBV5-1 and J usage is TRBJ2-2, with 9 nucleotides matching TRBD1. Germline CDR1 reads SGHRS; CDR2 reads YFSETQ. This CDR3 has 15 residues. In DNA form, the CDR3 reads TGCGCCAGCAGCTTGTGGACAGGGGCAGGCGGGGAGCTGTTATTT. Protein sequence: CASSLWTGAGGELLF.

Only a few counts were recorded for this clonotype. The CDR3 DNA follows: TGTGCCAGCAGCTTAGTTGCCGGAGCCAACACTGAAGCTTTCTTT. Protein: CASSLVAGANTEAFF. The chain recombines TRBV11-3 with TRBJ1-1; D is ambiguous. The CDR3 is 15 residues long. Trimming removed 1 base at V and 2 bases at J, with 11 bases between. CDR1 SGHNT and CDR2 YENEEA come from the germline V gene.

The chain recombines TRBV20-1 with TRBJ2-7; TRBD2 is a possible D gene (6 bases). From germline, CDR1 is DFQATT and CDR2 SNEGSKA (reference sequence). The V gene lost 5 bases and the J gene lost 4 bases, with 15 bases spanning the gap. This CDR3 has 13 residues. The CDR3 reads CSAGGARIYEQYF. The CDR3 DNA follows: TGCAGTGCTGGAGGGGCTAGGATATACGAGCAGTACTTC.

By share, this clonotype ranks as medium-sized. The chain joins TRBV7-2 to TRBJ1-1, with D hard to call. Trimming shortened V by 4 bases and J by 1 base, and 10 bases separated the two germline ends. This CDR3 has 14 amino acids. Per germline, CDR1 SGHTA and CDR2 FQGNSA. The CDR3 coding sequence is TGTGCCAGCAGCTCCTCAGACAAGAACACTGAAGCTTTCTTT. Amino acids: CASSSSDKNTEAFF.

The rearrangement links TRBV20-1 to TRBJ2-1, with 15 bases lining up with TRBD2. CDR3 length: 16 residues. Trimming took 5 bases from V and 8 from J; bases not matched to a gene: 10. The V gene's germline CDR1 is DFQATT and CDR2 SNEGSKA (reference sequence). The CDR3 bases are TGCAGTGCTCCCAACCCAGGGACTAGCGGGAGGCATGAGCAGTTCTTC. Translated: CSAPNPGTSGRHEQFF.